A single sample gave rise to the 3 T cell receptor beta chains below, sequenced in a study of blood T cell repertoires in COVID-19. TCRdb's table, derived via immunoSEQ multiplex PCR, lists solely in-frame clones and lacks some. The sample lists about 300,000 clones; 85% to 90% were seen once. The source material was peripheral blood. These receptors were taken from a woman in her forties or fifties with COVID-19, enrolled during active disease.

The chain is built from TRBV18 and TRBJ1-1; 7 bases are a match to TRBD1. This CDR3 comprises 15 residues. With V trimmed by 2 bases and J by 10 bases, 13 bases remained unmatched. CDR1 and CDR2 from the germline V gene are KGHSH and LQKENI. The CDR3 loop is CASSPISRGGELAFF. The CDR3 nucleotides are TGTGCCAGCTCACCAATTTCTAGAGGGGGCGAGTTAGCTTTCTTT.

The V and J genes are TRBV7-3 and TRBJ1-2; 11 bases fit TRBD1. This CDR3 spans 15 amino acids. Germline assignment: CDR1 SGHTA and CDR2 FQGTGA. With V trimmed by 6 bases and J by 4 bases, 7 bases remained unmatched. CDR3 loop: CASSWTGGGSYGYTF. The CDR3 DNA follows: TGTGCCAGCAGTTGGACAGGGGGCGGTAGCTATGGCTACACCTTC.

This clone was recorded only once. CDR3 bases: TGTGCCAGCAGCCCCCGACAGGGTCTGGTGGAGCAGTACTTC. Encoded protein: CASSPRQGLVEQYF. The chain couples TRBV7-9 to TRBJ2-7; 7 positions match TRBD1. CDR3 length: 14 residues. Losses at the gene ends were 5 bases for V and 7 bases for J; bases not matched to a gene: 11. Germline CDR1 SEHNR, CDR2 FQNEAQ (reference sequence).